This TCR beta chain stems from a study of blood T cells in healthy people across ages. Of note for this clonotype: Its antigen is undetermined.

Study-level points and caveats: Aged donors had fewer naive CD4+ cells and lower diversity than long-lived donors.

V lost 5 bases to trimming and J lost 2 bases, with 13 bases between them. The CDR3 extends over 14 amino acids. Germline V gene lookup returns CDR1 SEHNR and CDR2 FQNEAQ (reference sequence). They isolated at least 6 million PBMCs from each sample. Using a J-beta primer mix together with a sample-barcoded 5' primer, a second PCR was run for about 6 to 12 cycles. TCRdb re-called the 5' RACE reads through MiXCR, storing one row per CDR3 protein. The sample lists roughly 1.6 million distinct CDR3 sequences, around 35% seen once, with around 11% in the top ten. The genes are TRBV7-9 and TRBJ2-7; no definite D call. This receptor was identified in a woman aged 25 to 39 in good health. The sample consisted of blood. CDR3 sequence (DNA): TGTGCCAGCAGCCATACGTCGCTCGCCTACGAGCAGTACTTC. It encodes CASSHTSLAYEQYF.